This TCR beta chain comes out of a study of sequential checkpoint blockade in melanoma. The wider study: Arm A got nivolumab then ipilimumab; arm B the reverse, 1:1.

Treatment specified: randomized to nivolumab then ipilimumab (arm A) or the reverse (arm B). Patients had received no earlier DNA-damaging chemotherapy. The repertoire was sequenced with immunoSEQ multiplex PCR; TCRdb's copy has only in-frame clones and lacks some. The sample shows approximately 11,000 clones, about 81% of them seen only once. The CDR3 has 13 residues. Germline V CDR1 and CDR2: SNHLY, FYNNEI. V lost 8 bases, J lost 0 bases, and 10 bases lay in between. The chain recombines TRBV2 with TRBJ1-2; D ambiguous. The sequencing used CD8+ T cells sorted from blood (inferred from file names), collected from a patient given nivolumab and ipilimumab in sequence. This clonotype was obtained from a human donor with melanoma. The CDR3 protein is CASREGANYGYTF. The CDR3 DNA sequence: TGTGCCAGCCGGGAGGGTGCTAACTATGGCTACACCTTC. Looking up the rest from reference TRBV2 and TRBJ1-2 gives the full variable domain: EPEVTQTPSHQVTQMGQEVILRCVPISNHLYFYWYRQILGQKVEFLVSFYNNEISEKSEIFDDQFSVERPDGSNFTLKIRSTKLEDSAMYFCASREGANYGYTFGSGTRLTVV.